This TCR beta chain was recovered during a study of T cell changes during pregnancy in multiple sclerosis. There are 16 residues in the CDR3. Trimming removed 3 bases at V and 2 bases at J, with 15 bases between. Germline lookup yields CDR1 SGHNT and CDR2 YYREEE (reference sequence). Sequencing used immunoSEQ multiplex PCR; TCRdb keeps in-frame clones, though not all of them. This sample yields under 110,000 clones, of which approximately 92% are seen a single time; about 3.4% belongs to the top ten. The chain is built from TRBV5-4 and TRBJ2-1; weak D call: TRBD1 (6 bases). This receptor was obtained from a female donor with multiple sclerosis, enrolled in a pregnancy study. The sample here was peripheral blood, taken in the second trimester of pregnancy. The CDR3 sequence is CASSSDPGTPYNEQFF. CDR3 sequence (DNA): TGTGCCAGCAGCTCCGACCCCGGGACACCCTACAATGAGCAGTTCTTC.